What follows are 12 T cell receptor beta chains derived from one specimen sequenced in a study of blood T cell repertoires in COVID-19. TCRdb keeps only in-frame clones here, not all; method: immunoSEQ multiplex PCR. The data hold around 170,000 clones, with 65% to 90% observed a single time. The sample comprised peripheral blood. These TCRs come from a human donor in a cohort sampled during active COVID-19.

This clone occurred a few times. V gene TRBV27 combines with J gene TRBJ2-1; 9 nucleotides line up with TRBD2. J was trimmed by 12 bases and V by 0 bases; bases with no gene match: 15. This CDR3 has 17 residues. Per the germline V gene, CDR1 is MNHEY and CDR2 is SMNVEV (reference sequence). The CDR3 nucleotides are TGTGCCAGCAGTTTATCGTCAGGACTAGCGCCCGAGACATGGCAGTTCTTC. This translates into CASSLSSGLAPETWQFF.

The chain employs TRBV3-1 (or the pseudogene TRBV3-2) and TRBJ2-6; TRBD1 agrees at 8 bases. CDR3 length: 17 amino acids. Germline lookup yields CDR1 LGHDT and CDR2 YNNKEL (reference sequence). With V trimmed by 1 base and J by 12 bases, 14 bases remained unmatched. The CDR3 region is CASSQARPGQGVGVLTF. The CDR3 nucleotides are TGTGCCAGCAGCCAAGCCCGACCCGGACAGGGAGTTGGCGTCCTGACTTTC.

The chain employs TRBV5-4 and TRBJ1-1; D is unresolved. Per the germline V gene, CDR1 is SGHNT and CDR2 is YYREEE (reference sequence). The CDR3 extends over 14 amino acids. Trimming left V 2 bases short and J 0 bases short, with 8 bases between. CDR3 nucleotides: TGTGCCAGCAGCTTAGGCGGTGTGAACACTGAAGCTTTCTTT. Translating gives CASSLGGVNTEAFF.

The chain couples TRBV7-8 to TRBJ1-1; 8 bases match TRBD1. The CDR3 extends over 15 amino acids. Germline V gene sequence: CDR1 SGHVS, CDR2 FQNEAQ. The ends lost 5 bases at V and 0 bases at J; junction bases unmatched: 5. CDR3: CASSPRTGMNTEAFF. For the CDR3, the DNA is TGTGCCAGCAGCCCTCGGACAGGGATGAACACTGAAGCTTTCTTT.

The chain uses TRBV27 and TRBJ2-5; 7 bases fit TRBD2. Germline-derived CDR1 and CDR2 are MNHEY and SMNVEV (reference sequence). The CDR3 consists of 16 residues. V lost 4 bases, J lost 7 bases, and 15 bases stayed unmatched. CDR3 amino acids: CASSSSGTGGPGTQYF. As DNA, the CDR3 is TGTGCCAGCAGTTCGTCGGGGACGGGGGGTCCAGGGACCCAGTACTTC.

This clone was observed a single time. This chain connects TRBV25-1 to TRBJ1-4, with 7 positions matching TRBD1. Germline CDR1 MGHDK, CDR2 SYGVNS. J gave up 7 bases and V 5 bases, and 7 bases lay outside the gene matches. The length of the CDR3 is 14 residues. CDR3 amino acids: CASSSRGRLEKLFF. CDR3 DNA: TGTGCCAGCAGTTCGAGGGGGCGACTTGAAAAACTGTTTTTT. Drawing the rest from reference TRBV25-1 and TRBJ1-4, the complete variable domain is EADIYQTPRYLVIGTGKKITLECSQTMGHDKMYWYQQDPGMELHLIHYSYGVNSTEKGDLSSESTVSRIRTEHFPLTLESARPSHTSQYLCASSSRGRLEKLFFGSGTQLSVL.

The chain joins TRBV12-3 or TRBV12-4 to TRBJ2-2, with 8 positions matching TRBD2. The CDR3 consists of 13 residues. The junction had 4 bases not matched to a gene; V was cut back by 6 bases and J by 7 bases. The CDR3 DNA reads TGTGCCAGCAGCCTCGCGGGGGGCGGGGAGCTGTTTTTT. Translated, it gives CASSLAGGGELFF.

This clone was seen a few times. The chain recombines TRBV4-3 with TRBJ2-7; 8 bases map to TRBD2. Germline CDR1 reads LGHNA; CDR2 reads YSLEER. The CDR3 covers 17 residues. Trimming at V came to 0 bases and at J to 3 bases, leaving 10 bases not matched to a gene. The CDR3 loop is CASSQDISTSVHYEQYF. The CDR3 DNA sequence: TGCGCCAGCAGCCAAGATATATCGACTAGCGTGCACTACGAGCAGTACTTC.

The chain couples TRBV7-6 to TRBJ2-7, with 10 bases lining up with TRBD1. CDR1 is SGHVS, CDR2 FNYEAQ, per germline. Trimming at V came to 1 base and at J to 4 bases, leaving 4 bases not matched to a gene. The CDR3 runs to 15 residues. The CDR3 nucleotides are TGTGCCAGCAGCTTAGGACGGACAGGGGGGTACGAGCAGTACTTC. Protein: CASSLGRTGGYEQYF.

The CDR3 DNA reads as TGTGCCAGTAACAGCGGGGGGGCAACCTACGAGCAGTACTTC. The encoded protein is CASNSGGATYEQYF. V usage is TRBV19 and J usage is TRBJ2-7; 10 positions agree with TRBD2. This CDR3 region has 14 residues. CDR1 is LNHDA, CDR2 SQIVND, per germline (reference sequence). J gave up 2 bases and V 7 bases, and 5 bases lay outside the gene matches.

This clone has a handful of counts. The rearrangement uses TRBV25-1 and TRBJ2-7; perhaps TRBD1 as D (6 bases). Trimming left V 7 bases short and J 2 bases short, with 12 bases between. The germline V gene has CDR1 MGHDK and CDR2 SYGVNS. The CDR3 is made up of 13 amino acids. The CDR3, as DNA: TGTGCCAGCACCTCTCCAGGGGCCTACGAGCAGTACTTC. Amino acids: CASTSPGAYEQYF.

The chain couples TRBV5-1 to TRBJ2-7; 8 nucleotides align to TRBD1. The V segment lost 4 bases and the J segment 6 bases; nucleotides outside the gene matches: 9. The CDR3 sequence is 14 residues long. In germline, CDR1 is SGHRS, CDR2 YFSETQ. The CDR3 sequence: CASSTGQGNGEQYF. In DNA, the CDR3 is TGCGCCAGCAGCACCGGACAGGGTAATGGCGAGCAGTACTTC.